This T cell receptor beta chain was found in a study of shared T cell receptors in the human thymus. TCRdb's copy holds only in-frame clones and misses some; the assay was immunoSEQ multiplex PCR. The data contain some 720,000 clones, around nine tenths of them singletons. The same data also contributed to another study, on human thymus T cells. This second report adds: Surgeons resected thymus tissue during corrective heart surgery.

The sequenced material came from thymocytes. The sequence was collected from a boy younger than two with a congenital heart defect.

The CDR3 here is CASSLVMVRDTGELFF. In DNA, the CDR3 is TGTGCCAGCAGCTTAGTCATGGTTCGGGACACCGGGGAGCTGTTTTTT. This rearrangement joins TRBV7-2 to TRBJ2-2; D not resolved. Germline values: CDR1 SGHTA, CDR2 FQGNSA. The CDR3 covers 16 residues. Deletions cut 1 base from V and 3 bases from J, with 12 bases between.